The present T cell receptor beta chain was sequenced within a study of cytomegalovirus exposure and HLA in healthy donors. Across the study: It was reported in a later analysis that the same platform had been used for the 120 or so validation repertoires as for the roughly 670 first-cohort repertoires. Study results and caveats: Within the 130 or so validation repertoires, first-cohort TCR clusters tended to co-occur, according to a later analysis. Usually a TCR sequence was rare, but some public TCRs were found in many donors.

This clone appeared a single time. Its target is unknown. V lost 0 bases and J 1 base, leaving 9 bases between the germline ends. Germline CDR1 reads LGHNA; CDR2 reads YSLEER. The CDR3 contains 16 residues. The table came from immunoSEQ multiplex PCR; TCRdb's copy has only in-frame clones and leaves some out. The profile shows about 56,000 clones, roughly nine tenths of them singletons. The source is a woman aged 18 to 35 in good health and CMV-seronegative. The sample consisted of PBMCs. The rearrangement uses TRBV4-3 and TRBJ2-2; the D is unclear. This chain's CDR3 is CASSQDSNRNTGELFF. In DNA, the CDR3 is TGCGCCAGCAGCCAAGACTCAAACAGGAACACCGGGGAGCTGTTTTTT.